This paragraph covers one TCR beta chain sequence. The entry originates in a study of blood T cell repertoires in COVID-19. Study information: Collection of acute and convalescent COVID-19 samples took place in the United States, Italy and Spain.

Clones were sequenced by immunoSEQ multiplex PCR, and TCRdb holds only the in-frame ones, with some missing. Of approximately 4,000 clones listed, approximately 91% are singletons. Deletions cut 0 bases from V and 5 bases from J, with 4 bases between. Germline assignment: CDR1 LGHNA and CDR2 YNFKEQ. The CDR3 runs 12 residues. The gene calls are TRBV4-2 and TRBJ2-5; D call uncertain. The TCR comes from a man aged 50 or older with active COVID-19. The material sequenced was peripheral blood. The CDR3, as DNA: TGTGCCAGCAGCCAAGATCTGGAGACCCAGTACTTC. As protein: CASSQDLETQYF.